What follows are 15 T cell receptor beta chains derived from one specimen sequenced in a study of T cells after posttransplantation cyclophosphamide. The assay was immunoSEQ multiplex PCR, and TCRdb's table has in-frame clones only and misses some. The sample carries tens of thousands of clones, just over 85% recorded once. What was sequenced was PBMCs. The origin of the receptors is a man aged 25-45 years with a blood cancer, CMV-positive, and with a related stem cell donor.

CDR3 coding DNA: TGTGCTCCAGGGAGTAGCGGGAGCACAGATACGCAGTATTTT. This codes for CAPGSSGSTDTQYF. The chain uses TRBV10-3 and TRBJ2-3, with 7 bases matching TRBD2. Per germline, CDR1 ENHRY and CDR2 SYGVKD. The CDR3 runs to 14 residues.

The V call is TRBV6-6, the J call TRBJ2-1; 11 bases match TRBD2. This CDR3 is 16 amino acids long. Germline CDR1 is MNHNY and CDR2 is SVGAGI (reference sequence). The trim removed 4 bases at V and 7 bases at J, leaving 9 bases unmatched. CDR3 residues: CASSSDSGRARNEQFF. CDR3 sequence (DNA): TGTGCCAGCAGTTCTGATAGCGGGAGGGCCCGTAATGAGCAGTTCTTC.

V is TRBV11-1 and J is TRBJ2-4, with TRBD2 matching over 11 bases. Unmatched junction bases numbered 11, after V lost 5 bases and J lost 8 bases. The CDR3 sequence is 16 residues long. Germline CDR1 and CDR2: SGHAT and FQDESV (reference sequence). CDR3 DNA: TGTGCCAGCAGCCCCACGCTTAGGGGACTAGCGGACATTCAGTACTTC. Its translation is CASSPTLRGLADIQYF.

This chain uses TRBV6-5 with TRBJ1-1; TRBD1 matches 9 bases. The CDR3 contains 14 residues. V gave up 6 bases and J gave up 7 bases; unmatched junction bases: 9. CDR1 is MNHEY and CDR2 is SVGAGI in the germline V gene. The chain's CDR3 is CASRGTGRRGEAFF. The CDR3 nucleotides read TGTGCCAGCAGGGGGACAGGGCGGCGTGGTGAAGCTTTCTTT.

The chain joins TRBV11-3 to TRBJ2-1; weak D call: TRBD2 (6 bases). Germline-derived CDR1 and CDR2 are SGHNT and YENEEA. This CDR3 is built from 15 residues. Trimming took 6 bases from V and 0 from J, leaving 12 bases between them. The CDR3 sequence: CASRAAGSSYNEQFF. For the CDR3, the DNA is TGTGCCAGCAGGGCTGCGGGGAGCTCCTACAATGAGCAGTTCTTC.

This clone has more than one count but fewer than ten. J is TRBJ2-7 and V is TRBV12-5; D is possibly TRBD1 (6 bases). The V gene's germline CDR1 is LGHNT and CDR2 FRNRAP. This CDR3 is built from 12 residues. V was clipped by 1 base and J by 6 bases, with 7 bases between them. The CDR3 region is CASGLEQGEQYF. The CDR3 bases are TGTGCTAGTGGTTTGGAACAGGGCGAGCAGTACTTC.

DNA of the CDR3: TGTGCCAGTACTCGACTAGCGGGTCCCGGGGAGCTGTTTTTT. It specifies CASTRLAGPGELFF. This chain joins TRBV19 and TRBJ2-2; TRBD2 agrees at 10 bases. With 7 bases clipped from V and 6 bases from J, the junction kept 5 bases outside the gene matches. Germline lookup yields CDR1 LNHDA and CDR2 SQIVND (reference sequence). The CDR3 consists of 14 residues.

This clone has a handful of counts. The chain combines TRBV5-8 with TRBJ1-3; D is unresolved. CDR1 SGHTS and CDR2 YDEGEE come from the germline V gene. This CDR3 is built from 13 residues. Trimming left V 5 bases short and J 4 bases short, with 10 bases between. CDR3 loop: CASSLEPGNTIYF. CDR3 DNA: TGTGCCAGCAGTCTTGAGCCAGGAAACACCATATATTTT.

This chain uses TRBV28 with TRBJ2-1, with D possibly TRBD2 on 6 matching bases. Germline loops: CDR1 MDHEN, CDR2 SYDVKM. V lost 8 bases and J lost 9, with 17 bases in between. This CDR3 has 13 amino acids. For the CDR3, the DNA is TGTGCCAGCTCCCGACTAGGACGAACTGAGCAGTTCTTC. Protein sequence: CASSRLGRTEQFF.

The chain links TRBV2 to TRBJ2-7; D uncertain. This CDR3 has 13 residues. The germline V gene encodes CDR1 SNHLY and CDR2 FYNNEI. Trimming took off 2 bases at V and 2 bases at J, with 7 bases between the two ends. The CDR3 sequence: CASSEQRPYEQYF. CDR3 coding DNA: TGTGCCAGCAGTGAACAGCGCCCCTACGAGCAGTACTTC. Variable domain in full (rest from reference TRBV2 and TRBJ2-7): EPEVTQTPSHQVTQMGQEVILRCVPISNHLYFYWYRQILGQKVEFLVSFYNNEISEKSEIFDDQFSVERPDGSNFTLKIRSTKLEDSAMYFCASSEQRPYEQYFGPGTRLTVT.

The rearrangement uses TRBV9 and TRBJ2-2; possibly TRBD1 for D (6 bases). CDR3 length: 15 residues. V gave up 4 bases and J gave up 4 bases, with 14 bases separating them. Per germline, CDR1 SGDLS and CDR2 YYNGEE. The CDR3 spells CASSNQGWGTGELFF. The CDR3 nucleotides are TGTGCCAGCAGCAATCAGGGGTGGGGCACCGGGGAGCTGTTTTTT.

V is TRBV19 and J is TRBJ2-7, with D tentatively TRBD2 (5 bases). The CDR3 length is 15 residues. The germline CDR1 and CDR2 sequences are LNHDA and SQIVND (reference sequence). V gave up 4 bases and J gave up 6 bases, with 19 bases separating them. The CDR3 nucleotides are TGTGCCAGTAGTAAACCGGGGATCGTTTCGGGCGAGCAGTACTTC. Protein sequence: CASSKPGIVSGEQYF.

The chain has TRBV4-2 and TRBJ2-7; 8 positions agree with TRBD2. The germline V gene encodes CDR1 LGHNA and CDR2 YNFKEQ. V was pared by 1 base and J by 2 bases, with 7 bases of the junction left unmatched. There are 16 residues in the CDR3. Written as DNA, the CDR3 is TGTGCCAGCAGCCAAGCATCGACTAGCGCCGCCTACGAGCAGTACTTC. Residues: CASSQASTSAAYEQYF.

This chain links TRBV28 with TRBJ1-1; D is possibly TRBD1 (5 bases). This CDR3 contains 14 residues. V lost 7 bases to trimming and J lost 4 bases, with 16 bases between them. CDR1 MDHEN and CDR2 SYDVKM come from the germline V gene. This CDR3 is CASTDGGRSTEAFF. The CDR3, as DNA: TGTGCCAGCACCGACGGGGGACGAAGCACTGAAGCTTTCTTT.

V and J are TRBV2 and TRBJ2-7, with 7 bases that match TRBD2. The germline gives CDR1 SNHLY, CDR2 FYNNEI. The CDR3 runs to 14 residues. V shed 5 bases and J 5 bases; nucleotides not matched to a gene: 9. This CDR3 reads CASSFREGLDEQYF. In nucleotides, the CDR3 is TGTGCCAGCAGTTTTAGGGAGGGACTGGACGAGCAGTACTTC.